Described below is a single TCR beta chain sequence and its context. Per the germline V gene, CDR1 is SGHTA and CDR2 is FQGNSA. V gave up 2 bases and J gave up 0 bases, with 23 bases separating them. This CDR3 spans 19 amino acids. Per the original methods: Estimated nucleated cell counts came from reference gene primer amplification. Generated by immunoSEQ multiplex PCR, the TCRdb table keeps only in-frame clones and is missing some. That table gives V, J and clone size, and the DNA gave D and trimming. The sample has fewer than 500,000 clones; approximately 77% are singletons. The data stem from a study of blood T cell repertoires in COVID-19. Study summary: Nucleic acid was either cDNA or gDNA, and it came from T cells, B-cell-depleted T cells, or PBMCs.

The specimen was peripheral blood. The V call is TRBV7-2, the J call TRBJ2-7; maybe TRBD2 (6 bases). This receptor was identified in a human donor with acute or convalescent COVID-19. The donor label of this sample is uncertain. DNA of the CDR3: TGTGCCAGCAGCTTAAAATTCCGTCTAGGGAGGCGAGACTCCTACGAGCAGTACTTC. It specifies CASSLKFRLGRRDSYEQYF.